Reported below is one TCR beta chain. This sample stems from a study of blood T cell repertoires in COVID-19. There are 13 residues in the CDR3. V was clipped by 1 base and J by 6 bases, with 9 bases between them. The germline gives CDR1 ENHRY, CDR2 SYGVKD. Data came from immunoSEQ multiplex PCR; TCRdb stores just in-frame clones and leaves some out. Of over 150,000 clones in the sample, roughly 88% were seen once. Sample: peripheral blood. The clonotype comes from an elderly man with COVID-19, enrolled during active disease. The V and J genes are TRBV10-3 and TRBJ1-2, with D hard to call. The CDR3 DNA sequence: TGTGCCATCAGTGAGTTCGAGGGAAATGGCTACACCTTC. This gives the protein CAISEFEGNGYTF.